Sequencing of this TCR beta chain was carried out in a study of CXCR3-negative and CXCR3-positive naive CD8 T cells. Concerning this clonotype: Its antigen is still unknown.

The method, 5' RACE with UMI labels, was used to prepare the TRB cDNA libraries. TCRdb reworked the 5' RACE reads into one entry per CDR3 protein, no DNA. Its table records about 130,000 distinct CDR3 sequences. General observations from the study: Memory CD8+ cells showed much lower diversity, while both naive subsets were comparably high. The TRBV-TRBJ usage of naive CXCR3-negative and CXCR3-positive cells was similar, but that of memory cells differed.

This CDR3 is built from 15 residues. CDR1 is SGHRS and CDR2 is YFSETQ in the germline V gene. The receptor was derived from a human donor in good health. Some clones in this sample may be carry-over from other donors' samples. This chain joins TRBV5-1 and TRBJ1-1. Sequencing was carried out using naive CXCR3- CD8+ T cells from blood. Subset denoted: CD45RO-CCR7+CD27+CD95- naive CD8+ T cells lacking CXCR3 (TNR3-). The CDR3 region is CASSPFSGSDTEAFF.